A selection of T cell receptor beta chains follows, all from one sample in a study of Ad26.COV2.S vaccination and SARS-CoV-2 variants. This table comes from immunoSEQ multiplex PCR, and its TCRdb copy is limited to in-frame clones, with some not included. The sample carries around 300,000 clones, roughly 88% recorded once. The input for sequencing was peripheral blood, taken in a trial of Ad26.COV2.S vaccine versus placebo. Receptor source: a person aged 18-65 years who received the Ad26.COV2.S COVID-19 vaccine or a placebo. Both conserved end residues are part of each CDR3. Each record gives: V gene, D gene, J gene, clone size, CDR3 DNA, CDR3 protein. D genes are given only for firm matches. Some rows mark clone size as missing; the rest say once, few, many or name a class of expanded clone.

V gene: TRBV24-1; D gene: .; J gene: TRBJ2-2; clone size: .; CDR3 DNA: TGTGCCACCAGTGATCCAGGGAGGACCGGGGAGCTGTTTTTT; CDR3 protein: CATSDPGRTGELFF
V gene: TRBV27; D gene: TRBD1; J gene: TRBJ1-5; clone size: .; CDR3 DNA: TGTGCCAGCAGTACCCACAGGGGGCTTTCGGGCAATCAGCCCCAGCATTTT; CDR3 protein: CASSTHRGLSGNQPQHF
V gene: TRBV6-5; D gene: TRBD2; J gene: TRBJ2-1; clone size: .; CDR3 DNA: TGTGCCAGCAGACCGGGACTATTAGCCTATAAGCAGTTCTTC; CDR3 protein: CASRPGLLAYKQFF
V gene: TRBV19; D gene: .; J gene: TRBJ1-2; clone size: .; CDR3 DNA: TGTGCCAGTAGTACGGGACCGCAGAGGTATGGCTACACCTTC; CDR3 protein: CASSTGPQRYGYTF
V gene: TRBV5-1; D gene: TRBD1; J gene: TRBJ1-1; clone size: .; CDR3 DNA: TGCGCCAGCAGCTTGACTACCGGGACAGGGATCGTTAACACTGAAGCTTTCTTT; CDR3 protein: CASSLTTGTGIVNTEAFF
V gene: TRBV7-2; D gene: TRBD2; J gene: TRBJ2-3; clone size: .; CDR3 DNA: TGTGCCAGCAGCGCCTTACTAGCGAGCACAGATACGCAGTATTTT; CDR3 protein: CASSALLASTDTQYF
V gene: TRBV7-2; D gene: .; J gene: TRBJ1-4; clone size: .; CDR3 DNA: TGTGCCAGCAGCTTAGCTGCAGTGAATGAAAAACTGTTTTTT; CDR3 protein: CASSLAAVNEKLFF
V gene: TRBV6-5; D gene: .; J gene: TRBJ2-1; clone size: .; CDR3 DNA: TGTGCCAGCACGGCAGAGTACAATGAGCAGTTCTTC; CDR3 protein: CASTAEYNEQFF
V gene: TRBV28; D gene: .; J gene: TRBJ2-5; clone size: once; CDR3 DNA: TGTGCCAGCAGAACACTTGGGTTTGGCGAGACCCAGTACTTC; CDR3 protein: CASRTLGFGETQYF
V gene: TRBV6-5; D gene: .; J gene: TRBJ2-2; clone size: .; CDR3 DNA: TGTGCCAGCAGTCTTAACACAGGGACGGAGGAGCTGTTTTTT; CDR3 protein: CASSLNTGTEELFF
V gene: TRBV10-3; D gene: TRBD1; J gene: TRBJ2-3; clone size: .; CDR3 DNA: TGTGCCACCCTAAAAGACAGGGCCACAGATACGCAGTATTTT; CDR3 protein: CATLKDRATDTQYF
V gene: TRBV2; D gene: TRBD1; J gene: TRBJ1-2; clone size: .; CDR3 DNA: TGTGCCAGCATGCGGGACAGTGTTGATGGCTACACCTTC; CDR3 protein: CASMRDSVDGYTF
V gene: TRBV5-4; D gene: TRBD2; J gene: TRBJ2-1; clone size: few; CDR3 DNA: TGTGCCAGCAGCCCGGCCGGGACTAGCGTTTCAGGCTACAATGAGCAGTTCTTC; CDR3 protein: CASSPAGTSVSGYNEQFF
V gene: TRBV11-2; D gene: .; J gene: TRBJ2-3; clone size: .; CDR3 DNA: TGTGCCAGCAGCTTAGATCGCCCCCGAGCGGAGTATTTT; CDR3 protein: CASSLDRPRAEYF
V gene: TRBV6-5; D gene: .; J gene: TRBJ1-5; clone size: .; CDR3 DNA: TGTGCCAGCAGTCCGAGGGATCGGGGCAATCAGCCCCAGCATTTT; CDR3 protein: CASSPRDRGNQPQHF
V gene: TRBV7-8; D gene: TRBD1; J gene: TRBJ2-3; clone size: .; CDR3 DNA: TGTGCCAGCAGCGGCAAGGGGGCGACGCAGTATTTT; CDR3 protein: CASSGKGATQYF
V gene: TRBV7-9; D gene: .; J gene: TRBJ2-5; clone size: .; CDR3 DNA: TGTGCCAGCAGCCCCGCGACCCAGTACTTC; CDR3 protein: CASSPATQYF
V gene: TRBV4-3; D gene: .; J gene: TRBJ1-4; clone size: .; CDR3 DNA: TGCGCCAGCAGCCAAGATCTGGACACCACCGCAACTAATGAAAAACTGTTTTTT; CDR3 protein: CASSQDLDTTATNEKLFF
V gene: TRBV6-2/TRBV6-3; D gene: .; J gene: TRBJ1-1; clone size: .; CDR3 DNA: TGTGCCAGCAGCCCCGGGACTGCCAGTTATCACACTGAAGCTTTCTTT; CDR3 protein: CASSPGTASYHTEAFF
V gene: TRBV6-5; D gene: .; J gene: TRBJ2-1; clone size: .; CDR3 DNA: TGTGCCACCACGGGGCTAGACTACAATGAGCAGTTCTTC; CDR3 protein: CATTGLDYNEQFF
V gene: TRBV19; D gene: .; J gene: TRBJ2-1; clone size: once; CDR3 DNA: TGTGCCAGTGCGAGGGGGTACAATGAGCAGTTCTTC; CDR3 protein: CASARGYNEQFF
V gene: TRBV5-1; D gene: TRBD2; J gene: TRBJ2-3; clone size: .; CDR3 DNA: TGCGCCAGCAGCTTGGTTAGCGGGGTGATCACAGATACGCAGTATTTT; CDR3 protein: CASSLVSGVITDTQYF
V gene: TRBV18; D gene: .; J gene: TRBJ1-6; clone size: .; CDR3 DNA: TGTGCCAGCTCACCAAATATCGATTCACCCCTCCACTTT; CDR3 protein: CASSPNIDSPLHF
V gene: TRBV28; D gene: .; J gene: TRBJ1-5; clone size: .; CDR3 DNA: TGTGCCAGCAGTTTGGACGGCCTAAATCAGCCCCAGCATTTT; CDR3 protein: CASSLDGLNQPQHF
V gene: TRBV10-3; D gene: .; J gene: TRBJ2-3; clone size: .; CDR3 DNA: TGTGCCATCAGTCACACAGGGTATGCAGATACGCAGTATTTT; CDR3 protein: CAISHTGYADTQYF
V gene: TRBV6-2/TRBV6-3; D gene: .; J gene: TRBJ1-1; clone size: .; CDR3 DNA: TGTGCCAGCAGTTACTCCCCCGGTTTGCCTGCGTACACTGAAGCTTTCTTT; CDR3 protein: CASSYSPGLPAYTEAFF
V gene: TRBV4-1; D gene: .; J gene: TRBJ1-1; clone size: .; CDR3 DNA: TGCGCCAGCAGCGCCCTAGGGCAGGTCATGAACACTGAAGCTTTCTTT; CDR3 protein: CASSALGQVMNTEAFF
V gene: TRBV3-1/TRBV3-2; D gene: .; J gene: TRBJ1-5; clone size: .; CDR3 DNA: TGTGCCAGCAGCCAAGGGGGGTCCAATCAGCCCCAGCATTTT; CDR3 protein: CASSQGGSNQPQHF
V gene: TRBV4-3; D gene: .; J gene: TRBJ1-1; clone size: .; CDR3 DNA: TGCGCCAGCAGCCAAGATTATCCCCAGGGACTGAACACTGAAGCTTTCTTT; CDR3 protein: CASSQDYPQGLNTEAFF
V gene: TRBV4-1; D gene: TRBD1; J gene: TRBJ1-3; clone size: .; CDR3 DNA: TGCGCCAGCAGCGCCGGGGGACAGAAAACCTCTGGAAACACCATATATTTT; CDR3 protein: CASSAGGQKTSGNTIYF
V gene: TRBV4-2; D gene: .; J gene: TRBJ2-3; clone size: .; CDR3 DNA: TGTGCCAGCAGCCAGGAGCGGCCACCGAGCACAGATACGCAGTATTTT; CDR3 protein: CASSQERPPSTDTQYF
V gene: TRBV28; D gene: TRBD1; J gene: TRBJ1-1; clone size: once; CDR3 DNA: TGTGCCAGCAGGGTCGCCACAGGGGGGAAGAACACTGAAGCTTTCTTT; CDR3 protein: CASRVATGGKNTEAFF
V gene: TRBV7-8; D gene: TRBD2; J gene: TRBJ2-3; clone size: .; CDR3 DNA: TGTGCCAGCAGCTTAGGTCCAGCGGGAGATAGGGATACGCAGTATTTT; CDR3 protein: CASSLGPAGDRDTQYF
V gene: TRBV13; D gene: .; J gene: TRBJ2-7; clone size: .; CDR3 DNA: TGTGCCAGCAGCACAAGTTCTCGACTGGAGCCCTACGAGCAGTACTTC; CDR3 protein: CASSTSSRLEPYEQYF
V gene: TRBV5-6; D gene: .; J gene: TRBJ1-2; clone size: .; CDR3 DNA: TGTGCCAGCAGATTCTCTAACTATGGCTACACCTTC; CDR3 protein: CASRFSNYGYTF
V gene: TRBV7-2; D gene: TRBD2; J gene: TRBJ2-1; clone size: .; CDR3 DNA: TGTGCCAGCATGGGACTAGAAGGGAGCGATGAGCAGTTCTTC; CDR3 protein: CASMGLEGSDEQFF
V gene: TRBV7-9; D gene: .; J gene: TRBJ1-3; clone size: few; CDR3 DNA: TGTGCCAGCAGACTTGTCGGAAACACCATATATTTT; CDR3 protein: CASRLVGNTIYF
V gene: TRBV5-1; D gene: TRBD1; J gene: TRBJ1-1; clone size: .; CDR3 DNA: TGCGCCAGCAGCCCGGGACAGTCCTACGAAGCTTTCTTT; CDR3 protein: CASSPGQSYEAFF
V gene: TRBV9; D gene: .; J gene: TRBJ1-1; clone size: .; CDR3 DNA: TGTGCCAGCAGCGTAGGTGGGGAAGGTGAAGCTTTCTTT; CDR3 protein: CASSVGGEGEAFF
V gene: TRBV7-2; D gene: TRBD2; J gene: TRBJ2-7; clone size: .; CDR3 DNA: TGTGCCAGCAGCCTAGCTGGGGGACTATCCTACGAGCAGTACTTC; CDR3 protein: CASSLAGGLSYEQYF
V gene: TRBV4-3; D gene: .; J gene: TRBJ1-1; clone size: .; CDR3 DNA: TGCGCCAGCAGCCTGGGAGGGAACACTGAAGCTTTCTTT; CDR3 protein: CASSLGGNTEAFF
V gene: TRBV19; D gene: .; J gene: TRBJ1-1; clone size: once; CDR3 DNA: TGTGCCAGTCAGCGACGGTTGGGCACTGAAGCTTTCTTT; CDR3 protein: CASQRRLGTEAFF
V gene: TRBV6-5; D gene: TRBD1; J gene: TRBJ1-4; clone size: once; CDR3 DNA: TGTGCCAGCAGCGAGACGACAGGGGTGGGTGAAAAACTGTTTTTT; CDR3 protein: CASSETTGVGEKLFF
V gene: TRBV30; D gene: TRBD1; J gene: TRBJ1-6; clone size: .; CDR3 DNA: TGTGCCTGGAATTTCCGGACAGGGAATAATTCACCCCTCCACTTT; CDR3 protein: CAWNFRTGNNSPLHF